Below are 25 T cell receptor beta chains sequenced from a single sample in a study of CD8+CD57+ T cells in acquired aplastic anemia. Patients included in sequencing had previously demonstrated CD8+CD57+ cell expansion by flow cytometry. TCR beta VDJ and CDR3 profiling used genomic DNA as template. Each CDR3 protein gets one entry after TCRdb re-called the reads with MiXCR. The sample contains around 500,000 distinct CDR3 sequences, around 30% of which appear only once. The source material was sorted CD4+, CD8+, or CD8+CD57+ T cells (not recorded which) from PBMCs. The receptors were sampled from a human donor with aplastic anemia.

This clonotype was picked up many times. This chain links TRBV9 with TRBJ2-7, with D possibly being TRBD2 (5 bases). CDR3 length: 15 residues. CDR1 is SGDLS, CDR2 YYNGEE, per germline. V dropped 4 bases and J dropped 4 bases, with 18 bases sitting between them. This CDR3 is CASSYFPEGAYEQYF. DNA for the CDR3: TGTGCCAGCAGCTACTTCCCCGAGGGCGCATACGAGCAGTACTTC.

V gene TRBV29-1 combines with J gene TRBJ2-7; D call uncertain. This CDR3 comprises 12 residues. The ends were cut back, 7 bases at V and 3 bases at J, with 13 bases in the middle. Germline V gene sequence: CDR1 SQVTM, CDR2 ANQGSEA. CDR3 protein: CSAVVADYEQYF. The CDR3 DNA is TGCAGCGCCGTGGTGGCAGACTACGAGCAGTACTTC.

This clonotype turned up a few times. The chain links TRBV6-1 to TRBJ2-7, with 8 bases that match TRBD2. This CDR3 has 14 residues. Trimming removed 6 bases from V and 4 bases from J; junction bases left unmatched: 8. The V gene's germline CDR1 is MNHNS and CDR2 SASEGT. The CDR3 DNA follows: TGTGCCAGCAGCCGGGGGGGCAATAAGTACGAGCAGTACTTC. This encodes CASSRGGNKYEQYF.

This chain uses TRBV5-1 with TRBJ2-7; maybe TRBD1 (5 bases). The germline V and J ends were trimmed by 4 bases and 5 bases, with 19 bases remaining between them. The CDR3 is 15 residues long. From germline, CDR1 is SGHRS and CDR2 YFSETQ. The CDR3: CASSPWPQGNHEQYF. CDR3 DNA: TGCGCCAGCAGCCCTTGGCCCCAGGGAAACCACGAGCAGTACTTC.

This clonotype was detected many times. The CDR3 is CSVGLGGLNTEAFF. DNA for the CDR3: TGCAGCGTGGGTTTAGGGGGATTGAACACTGAAGCTTTCTTT. This rearrangement joins TRBV29-1 to TRBJ1-1; possible D gene TRBD1, 6 bases. Per germline, CDR1 SQVTM and CDR2 ANQGSEA. Trimming took off 6 bases at V and 0 bases at J, with 14 bases between the two ends. This CDR3 spans 14 amino acids.

In this sample, this clonotype turned up a few times. The chain links TRBV12-3 or TRBV12-4 to TRBJ2-1, with 9 bases lining up with TRBD1. This CDR3 is built from 15 residues. Trimming cost V 2 bases and J 10 bases; bases outside gene matches: 9. CDR3 DNA: TGTGCCAGCAGTTTACGGGGACAGGGTAGTTTCGAGCAGTTCTTC. Encoded protein: CASSLRGQGSFEQFF.

This clonotype was seen a handful of times. Compared with germline, one end of the junction differs, possibly owing to a read error. This chain links TRBV10-3 with TRBJ2-7; D uncertain. The germline gives CDR1 ENHRY, CDR2 SYGVKD. The CDR3 is made up of 12 amino acids. The CDR3 region has the DNA TGTGCCAGCAGTTCCCCGTGGGACGAGCAGTACTTC. Residues: CASSSPWDEQYF.

This chain links TRBV11-3 with TRBJ2-1, with D unresolved. V lost 3 bases and J 8 bases, leaving 11 bases between the germline ends. This CDR3 is built from 13 residues. Germline values: CDR1 SGHNT, CDR2 YENEEA. The CDR3 region is CASSLATIDEQFF. In DNA form, the CDR3 reads TGTGCCAGCAGCTTGGCGACAATCGATGAGCAGTTCTTC.

In this sample, this clonotype turned up a few times. A much larger clone lies a single base off, so this may be a read error. As the CDR3 is not closed by the conserved phenylalanine or tryptophan, this likely results from a read error. The chain joins TRBV25-1 to TRBJ1-2; D might be TRBD1 (6 bases). CDR3 length: 14 amino acids. The V end lost 6 bases, the J end lost 8 bases, and 19 bases lay between the germline ends. Germline V lookup: CDR1 MGHDK, CDR2 SYGVNS. CDR3 loop: CASSVEGTRGGYTL. Here the CDR3 DNA reads TGTGCCAGCAGCGTAGAGGGGACACGCGGGGGCTACACCCTC.

A remark on this clonotype: A much more abundant neighbour one base away suggests this may be a read error. This rearrangement joins TRBV7-2 to TRBJ1-5, with D unclear. In germline, CDR1 is SGHTA, CDR2 FQGNSA. The CDR3 is 15 amino acids. The CDR3 DNA sequence: TGTGCCACCAGCCTCGACTCCTTCGGCAATCAGCCCCAGCATTTT. Translation gives CATSLDSFGNQPQHF.

Of note for this clonotype: It may be a read error: a sequence one base away is much more abundant. The chain employs TRBV19 and TRBJ1-3; D remains unclear. This CDR3 region has 15 residues. From germline, CDR1 is LNHDA and CDR2 SQIVND (reference sequence). CDR3: CASSINLQAGNIIYF. In DNA form, the CDR3 reads TGTGCCAGTAGTATAAACTTACAAGCGGGAAACATCATATATTTT. Full variable domain (missing parts from reference TRBV19 and TRBJ1-3): DGGITQSPKYLFRKEGQNVTLSCEQNLNHDAMYWYRQDPGQGLRLIYYSQIVNDFQKGDIAEGYSVSREKKESFPLTVTSAQKNPTAFYLCASSINLQAGNIIYFGEGSWLTVV.

This clonotype showed up just a few times. The chain combines TRBV19 with TRBJ2-1; 7 bases fit TRBD2. The V gene's germline CDR1 is LNHDA and CDR2 SQIVND (reference sequence). The CDR3 contains 16 residues. With V trimmed by 3 bases and J by 8 bases, 13 bases remained unmatched. CDR3 protein: CASSIKSAGEGHEQFF. In DNA, the CDR3 is TGTGCCAGTAGTATCAAATCGGCGGGGGAGGGCCATGAGCAGTTCTTC.

Points on this clonotype: Being one base from a much bigger clone, this may be a read error. V gene TRBV19 combines with J gene TRBJ1-1; D unresolved. CDR3 length: 13 residues. Germline values: CDR1 LNHDA, CDR2 SQIVND (reference sequence). V lost 1 base to trimming and J lost 3 bases, with 6 bases between them. The CDR3 is CASSIGADTEAFF. CDR3 in DNA: TGTGCCAGTAGTATAGGGGCGGACACTGAAGCTTTCTTT.

This clonotype was counted a few times. This rearrangement joins TRBV6-5 to TRBJ2-1, with TRBD2 identical over 10 bases. V was pared by 6 bases and J by 10 bases, with 9 bases of the junction left unmatched. The CDR3 has 14 residues. Germline-derived CDR1 and CDR2 are MNHEY and SVGAGI. CDR3: CASSYLAGVSEQFF. DNA of the CDR3: TGTGCCAGCAGCTATCTAGCGGGAGTAAGCGAGCAGTTCTTC.

The chain has TRBV20-1 and TRBJ2-3; 9 bases align to TRBD2. The CDR3 spans 14 residues. CDR1 is DFQATT and CDR2 is SNEGSKA in the germline V gene (reference sequence). After removal of 3 bases from V and 2 bases from J, the junction contained 3 bases not matched to a gene. CDR3 sequence reads: CSARGLANTDTQYF. As DNA, the CDR3 is TGCAGTGCTAGGGGACTAGCTAACACAGATACGCAGTATTTT.

This chain joins TRBV24-1 and TRBJ2-1; D might be TRBD1 (6 bases). From germline, CDR1 is KGHDR and CDR2 SFDVKD. CDR3 length: 11 amino acids. The V gene lost 7 bases and the J gene lost 10 bases, with 10 bases spanning the gap. The CDR3 sequence: CATSITGEQFF. The CDR3 region has the DNA TGTGCCACCAGCATCACAGGGGAGCAGTTCTTC.

Here the CDR3 DNA reads TGTGCCAGCGGGGGACAGGGAAACGAGCAGTACTTC. It encodes CASGGQGNEQYF. This chain links TRBV25-1 with TRBJ2-7; the match to TRBD1 covers 9 bases. This CDR3 region has 12 residues. Losses at the gene ends were 8 bases for V and 5 bases for J; bases not matched to a gene: 4. CDR1 and CDR2 (germline): MGHDK, SYGVNS.

This clonotype was detected ten times or more. The V call is TRBV6-5, the J call TRBJ1-6, with TRBD1 as a possible D gene (6 bases). CDR3 size: 13 residues. Germline values: CDR1 MNHEY, CDR2 SVGAGI. Trimming removed 6 bases at V and 10 bases at J, with 13 bases between. The CDR3 DNA reads as TGTGCCAGCAGGAGGGCAGGGGTCTCACCCCTCCACTTT. Its translation is CASRRAGVSPLHF.

This clonotype came up a few times. The chain recombines TRBV12-3 or TRBV12-4 with TRBJ1-2, with 9 bases matching TRBD1. With V trimmed by 3 bases and J by 8 bases, 13 bases remained unmatched. This CDR3 spans 16 amino acids. The chain's CDR3 is CASSLFAGQGIQGYTF. CDR3 nucleotide sequence: TGTGCCAGCAGTTTGTTTGCCGGACAGGGGATTCAAGGCTACACCTTC.

This clonotype was counted a few times. The chain links TRBV2 to TRBJ2-4; 7 nucleotides agree with TRBD2. The V and J ends lost 1 base and 2 bases, in that order; junction bases with no gene match: 5. This CDR3 is built from 16 residues. Germline lookup yields CDR1 SNHLY and CDR2 FYNNEI. The CDR3, as DNA: TGTGCCAGCAGTGAAGAAACTAGCGCATCCAAAAACATTCAGTACTTC. Amino acid sequence: CASSEETSASKNIQYF.

The table lists this clonotype with many counts. The rearrangement joins TRBV11-1 to TRBJ2-7; D uncertain. Per the germline V gene, CDR1 is SGHAT and CDR2 is FQDESV (reference sequence). V dropped 5 bases and J dropped 10 bases, with 18 bases sitting between them. The CDR3 spans 13 residues. DNA of the CDR3: TGTGCCAGCAGCCCACCGGGTCGGAGCGAACAGTACTTC. Protein sequence: CASSPPGRSEQYF.

This clonotype appeared many times. This chain connects TRBV7-9 to TRBJ1-2; TRBD1 is a possible D gene (5 bases). This CDR3 is 13 amino acids long. Germline V CDR1 and CDR2: SEHNR, FQNEAQ (reference sequence). Deletions cut 6 bases from V and 2 bases from J, with 10 bases between. This CDR3 reads CASRRDRNYGYTF. In DNA form, the CDR3 reads TGTGCCAGCAGACGAGACAGAAACTATGGCTACACCTTC.

This clonotype was counted at least ten times. The chain recombines TRBV12-3 or TRBV12-4 with TRBJ1-2, with D possibly TRBD1 on 6 matching bases. The germline V and J ends were trimmed by 5 bases and 6 bases, with 13 bases remaining between them. The CDR3 totals 13 residues. Written as DNA, the CDR3 is TGTGCCAGCAGTCGCAGGGGAAGGGATGGCTACACCTTC. It encodes CASSRRGRDGYTF.

The chain couples TRBV7-2 to TRBJ2-3; TRBD2 might be the D (5 bases). Trimming removed 3 bases at V and 6 bases at J, with 13 bases between. Germline V gene data show CDR1 as SGHTA and CDR2 as FQGNSA. The CDR3 is 14 amino acids. CDR3 sequence: CASSLMGAPDTQYF. DNA for the CDR3: TGTGCCAGCAGCTTGATGGGAGCTCCGGATACGCAGTATTTT. Variable domain in full (rest from reference TRBV7-2 and TRBJ2-3): GAGVSQSPSNKVTEKGKDVELRCDPISGHTALYWYRQSLGQGLEFLIYFQGNSAPDKSGLPSDRFSAERTGGSVSTLTIQRTQQEDSAVYLCASSLMGAPDTQYFGPGTRLTVL.

This chain joins TRBV12-3 or TRBV12-4 and TRBJ2-3; D is unclear. V lost 3 bases, J lost 4 bases, and 8 bases lay in between. This CDR3 region has 13 residues. CDR3 residues: CASSFSGPDTQYF. CDR3 nucleotides: TGTGCCAGCAGTTTTTCTGGACCAGATACGCAGTATTTT.